Presented here are 28 T cell receptor beta chains from one specimen sequenced in a study of T cell changes during pregnancy in multiple sclerosis. The assay was immunoSEQ multiplex PCR, and TCRdb's table has in-frame clones only and misses some. The data show 15,000 to 17,000 clones, with around 83% seen just once and 17% held by the top ten. Sequencing used CD8+ T cells from peripheral blood mononuclear cells, obtained after pregnancy. The origin of the receptors is a female donor in good health, enrolled as a control in a pregnancy study.

CDR3 DNA: TGTGCCAGCAGTGTTTCAGGGGGAGCCTACGAGCAGTACTTC. Amino acids: CASSVSGGAYEQYF. The genes are TRBV6-1 and TRBJ2-7, with 7 bases that match TRBD1. J was trimmed by 2 bases and V by 4 bases; bases with no gene match: 5. Germline V lookup: CDR1 MNHNS, CDR2 SASEGT. The CDR3 has 14 residues.

The chain combines TRBV5-1 with TRBJ2-5, with 10 positions matching TRBD2. Germline V gives CDR1 SGHRS, CDR2 YFSETQ. This CDR3 contains 16 residues. V shed 4 bases and J 2 bases; nucleotides not matched to a gene: 8. CDR3 amino acids: CASSPRLLAGQETQYF. CDR3 nucleotides: TGCGCCAGCAGCCCCCGGTTACTAGCGGGGCAAGAGACCCAGTACTTC.

The chain couples TRBV30 to TRBJ1-1; D is unclear. Germline assignment: CDR1 GTSNPN and CDR2 SVGIG (reference sequence). CDR3 size: 13 residues. V gave up 6 bases and J gave up 1 base, with 12 bases separating them. CDR3 sequence (DNA): TGTGCCTGTCAGGATGTAGAGAACACTGAAGCTTTCTTT. It is translated as CACQDVENTEAFF. Together with reference TRBV30 and TRBJ1-1, the CDR3 gives the full variable domain: SQTIHQWPATLVQPVGSPLSLECTVEGTSNPNLYWYRQAAGRGLQLLFYSVGIGQISSEVPQNLSASRPQDRQFILSSKKLLLSDSGFYLCACQDVENTEAFFGQGTRLTVV.

The chain has TRBV7-7 and TRBJ2-1; 14 bases agree with TRBD2. Germline CDR1 SSHAT, CDR2 FNYEAQ (reference sequence). J lost 13 bases, V lost 1 base, and 9 bases had no gene match. The CDR3 is 16 residues long. The CDR3 protein is CASSLDGTSGGDYQFF. The CDR3 region has the DNA TGTGCCAGCAGCTTAGATGGGACTAGCGGGGGAGATTACCAGTTCTTC. Filled out from reference TRBV7-7 and TRBJ2-1, the complete variable domain reads GAGVSQSPRYKVTKRGQDVTLRCDPISSHATLYWYQQALGQGPEFLTYFNYEAQPDKSGLPSDRFSAERPEGSISTLTIQRTEQRDSAMYRCASSLDGTSGGDYQFFGPGTRLTVL.

V usage is TRBV21-1 and J usage is TRBJ1-5; TRBD1, the table's D call, lacks a check against the DNA. TRBV21-1 is shown as a pseudogene. This CDR3 comprises 17 residues. CDR3 coding DNA: TGTGCCAGCAGCAAAGCTTATTCGACAGGGCTAAATCAGCCCCAGCATTTT. Its translation is CASSKAYSTGLNQPQHF.

With respect to this clone: No conserved phenylalanine or tryptophan ends this CDR3, so it is likely a read error. Because the CDR3's place on the DNA is in doubt, the DNA is left out and the CDR3 is given as listed by TCRdb. V and J are TRBV28 and TRBJ2-6; the tabulated D call, TRBD2, remains unverified against the DNA. From germline, CDR1 is MDHEN and CDR2 SYDVKM. The CDR3 contains 11 residues when both ends are counted. CDR3 sequence reads: CASSLQVRAGI.

The rearrangement uses TRBV28 and TRBJ2-5; D is possibly TRBD2 (6 bases). With 5 bases removed from V and 2 bases from J, the gap between germline ends came to 18 bases. Germline lookup yields CDR1 MDHEN and CDR2 SYDVKM. The CDR3 loop spans 16 amino acids. CDR3 region: CASSPSGVKDQETQYF. The DNA of the CDR3 is TGTGCCAGCAGTCCATCGGGGGTCAAGGATCAAGAGACCCAGTACTTC.

This clone was seen more than once but under ten times. The V gene is TRBV7-9, the J gene TRBJ2-5, with TRBD1 identical over 7 bases. The germline V gene has CDR1 SEHNR and CDR2 FQNEAQ (reference sequence). V shed 5 bases and J 1 base; nucleotides not matched to a gene: 4. The CDR3 has 14 amino acids. The CDR3 loop reads CASSQGQLQETQYF. The CDR3 coding sequence is TGTGCCAGCAGCCAGGGACAGCTCCAAGAGACCCAGTACTTC.

The rearrangement links TRBV4-1 to TRBJ1-2; D ambiguous. Trimming took 1 base from V and 1 from J, leaving 7 bases between them. Germline V lookup: CDR1 MGHRA, CDR2 YSYEKL. The CDR3 has 14 amino acids. The CDR3 here is CASSQGRVNYGYTF. DNA for the CDR3: TGCGCCAGCAGCCAAGGAAGAGTTAACTATGGCTACACCTTC.

J is TRBJ2-1 and V is TRBV6-4, with 11 bases matching TRBD2. Unmatched junction bases numbered 3, after V lost 5 bases and J lost 6 bases. The V gene's germline CDR1 is MRHNA and CDR2 SNTAGT. This CDR3 has 14 amino acids. CDR3 nucleotides: TGTGCCAGCAGTACTAGCGGGGGTAGCAATGAGCAGTTCTTC. Amino acid sequence: CASSTSGGSNEQFF.

The V call is TRBV4-2, the J call TRBJ2-4, with 10 bases matching TRBD2. With V trimmed by 0 bases and J by 0 bases, 8 bases remained unmatched. The CDR3 loop spans 19 amino acids. Germline CDR1 is LGHNA and CDR2 is YNFKEQ. In DNA, the CDR3 is TGTGCCAGCAGCCAAGATTATACTAGCGGGGACCTAGCCAAAAACATTCAGTACTTC. Amino acid sequence: CASSQDYTSGDLAKNIQYF.

The V gene is TRBV4-2, the J gene TRBJ2-2, with a possible D match to TRBD2 (6 bases). This CDR3 has 15 amino acids. Looked up from germline, CDR1 is LGHNA and CDR2 is YNFKEQ. Trimming took off 0 bases at V and 4 bases at J, with 9 bases between the two ends. Here the CDR3 reads CASSQEGGSTGELFF. The CDR3, as DNA: TGTGCCAGCAGCCAAGAAGGAGGGTCCACCGGGGAGCTGTTTTTT.

This clone was observed a few times. V and J are TRBV6-4 and TRBJ2-1; D is ambiguous. This CDR3 contains 16 residues. Germline V lookup: CDR1 MRHNA, CDR2 SNTAGT. Trimming took off 3 bases at V and 0 bases at J, with 12 bases between the two ends. The CDR3 sequence is CASSDLSVSSYNEQFF. The CDR3 nucleotides are TGTGCCAGCAGTGATCTTTCGGTTAGCTCCTACAATGAGCAGTTCTTC.

Only a few counts were recorded for this clone. The J gene is TRBJ1-6, the V gene TRBV5-5; TRBD1 might be the D (5 bases). The CDR3 covers 12 residues. Germline CDR1 and CDR2: SGHKS and YYEKEE (reference sequence). Trimming removed 7 bases at V and 10 bases at J, with 12 bases between. The CDR3 nucleotides read TGTGCCAGCGCCCTCGGGGGGTCACCCCTCCACTTT. It encodes CASALGGSPLHF.

The V call is TRBV7-3, the J call TRBJ2-1; the D gene is possibly TRBD1 (6 bases). Germline-derived CDR1 and CDR2 are SGHTA and FQGTGA. This CDR3 has 16 amino acids. V lost 5 bases and J lost 3, with 17 bases in between. The CDR3 loop is CASSPQGLEIYNEQFF. The CDR3, as DNA: TGTGCCAGCAGCCCCCAGGGGCTAGAGATCTACAATGAGCAGTTCTTC.

The V gene is TRBV19, the J gene TRBJ2-1; TRBD2 matches at 11 bases. The CDR3 contains 15 residues. The V gene's germline CDR1 is LNHDA and CDR2 SQIVND (reference sequence). Germline trimming cut 7 bases from V and 6 bases from J; bases unmatched to any gene: 8. CDR3 bases: TGTGCCAGTACCCCCGGGACTAGCGGATCCAATGAGCAGTTCTTC. Protein sequence: CASTPGTSGSNEQFF.

Comment on this clone: The junction departs from germline at one end; a sequencing error may be responsible. This chain uses TRBV28 with TRBJ2-3; 8 nucleotides match TRBD2. Germline CDR1 MDHEN, CDR2 SYDVKM. This CDR3 is built from 16 residues. The CDR3 DNA sequence: TGTGCCAGCACTTTAGGGATAGCGGGGAACACAGATACGCAGTATTTT. Translation gives CASTLGIAGNTDTQYF.

The chain combines TRBV11-3 with TRBJ2-1, with D perhaps matching TRBD2 (6 bases). The CDR3 covers 15 residues. Trimming cost V 5 bases and J 4 bases, with 15 bases left between them. Germline V gives CDR1 SGHNT, CDR2 YENEEA. The CDR3: CASSLQAGRYNEQFF. In DNA form, the CDR3 reads TGTGCCAGCAGCCTCCAAGCGGGCCGTTACAATGAGCAGTTCTTC. Looking up the rest from reference TRBV11-3 and TRBJ2-1 gives the full variable domain: EAGVVQSPRYKIIEKKQPVAFWCNPISGHNTLYWYLQNLGQGPELLIRYENEEAVDDSQLPKDRFSAERLKGVDSTLKIQPAELGDSAVYLCASSLQAGRYNEQFFGPGTRLTVL.

V is TRBV29-1 and J is TRBJ2-1; TRBD2 aligns across 9 bases. Per the germline V gene, CDR1 is SQVTM and CDR2 is ANQGSEA. The CDR3 covers 13 residues. The V segment lost 7 bases and the J segment 6 bases; nucleotides outside the gene matches: 7. The CDR3 sequence: CSAVSGGGNEQFF. The CDR3 DNA reads TGCAGCGCCGTTAGCGGGGGAGGCAATGAGCAGTTCTTC.

This rearrangement joins TRBV9 to TRBJ1-1; tentatively, D is TRBD1 (5 bases). Per the germline V gene, CDR1 is SGDLS and CDR2 is YYNGEE. Trimming pared 1 base from V and 4 bases from J, leaving 8 bases between. There are 13 residues in the CDR3. The CDR3 nucleotides are TGTGCCAGCAGCGTACGGCAGGGCACTGAAGCTTTCTTT. It translates to CASSVRQGTEAFF.

V gene TRBV19 combines with J gene TRBJ1-2, with D possibly being TRBD1 (6 bases). Germline CDR1 and CDR2: LNHDA and SQIVND (reference sequence). V lost 4 bases, J lost 4 bases, and 16 bases lay in between. The CDR3 is 15 amino acids. CDR3 in amino acids: CASSTKGERLYGYTF. In DNA, the CDR3 is TGTGCCAGTAGTACGAAGGGGGAAAGGCTCTATGGCTACACCTTC. The entire variable domain, with the rest obtained from reference TRBV19 and TRBJ1-2, is as follows: DGGITQSPKYLFRKEGQNVTLSCEQNLNHDAMYWYRQDPGQGLRLIYYSQIVNDFQKGDIAEGYSVSREKKESFPLTVTSAQKNPTAFYLCASSTKGERLYGYTFGSGTRLTVV.

The V gene is TRBV28, the J gene TRBJ2-7; 7 bases match TRBD1. Germline CDR1 reads MDHEN; CDR2 reads SYDVKM. The CDR3 loop spans 15 amino acids. The junction had 10 bases not matched to a gene; V was cut back by 6 bases and J by 2 bases. This chain's CDR3 is CASRRGQAVPYEQYF. Here the CDR3 DNA reads TGTGCCAGCAGACGCGGACAGGCAGTCCCCTACGAGCAGTACTTC.

The chain has TRBV7-9 and TRBJ2-5, with 7 bases lining up with TRBD1. The last part of the DNA fits TRBJ2-7 better; the J call may be wrong. The CDR3 is 14 amino acids. In germline, CDR1 is SEHNR, CDR2 FQNEAQ (reference sequence). The CDR3 nucleotides are TGTGCCAGCAGCCCTCGACAGGGCACCTACGAGCAGTACTTC. Translating it yields CASSPRQGTYEQYF.

V gene TRBV5-6 combines with J gene TRBJ2-7; 7 positions agree with TRBD1. CDR3 length equals 12 residues. The germline V gene has CDR1 SGHDT and CDR2 YYEEEE. The V segment lost 7 bases and the J segment 3 bases; nucleotides outside the gene matches: 4. The DNA of the CDR3 is TGTGCCAGCGGGCAGGGGGACTACGAGCAGTACTTC. Its translation is CASGQGDYEQYF.

The V gene is TRBV2, the J gene TRBJ1-2, with D perhaps TRBD1 (5 bases). Germline V gene lookup returns CDR1 SNHLY and CDR2 FYNNEI. The CDR3 covers 11 residues. V lost 10 bases and J 3 bases, leaving 9 bases between the germline ends. CDR3 DNA sequence: TGTGCCACTATAGGGGACTATGGCTACACCTTC. Protein sequence: CATIGDYGYTF.

The chain combines TRBV28 with TRBJ1-1, with D possibly matching TRBD1 (5 bases). With 6 bases removed from V and 0 bases from J, the gap between germline ends came to 17 bases. The CDR3 is 16 residues long. The germline V gene encodes CDR1 MDHEN and CDR2 SYDVKM. CDR3 sequence (DNA): TGTGCCAGCAGACCCCGGATGGCAGGGTTGAACACTGAAGCTTTCTTT. Residues: CASRPRMAGLNTEAFF.

This clone was seen a single time. A far larger clone is just one base off, so this is likely a read error. J is TRBJ2-2 and V is TRBV25-1; tentatively, D is TRBD1 (6 bases). Germline V lookup: CDR1 MGHDK, CDR2 SYGVNS. This CDR3 is built from 14 residues. Trimming cost V 2 bases and J 3 bases, with 7 bases left between them. The CDR3 nucleotides read TGTGCCAGCAGTGAACCAGGGGACACCGGGGAGCTGTTTTTT. Its protein product is CASSEPGDTGELFF. Full variable domain (remainder filled in from reference TRBV25-1 and TRBJ2-2): EADIYQTPRYLVIGTGKKITLECSQTMGHDKMYWYQQDPGMELHLIHYSYGVNSTEKGDLSSESTVSRIRTEHFPLTLESARPSHTSQYLCASSEPGDTGELFFGEGSRLTVL.

This clone occurred once. This chain links TRBV7-6 with TRBJ2-5; 10 bases match TRBD2. In germline, CDR1 is SGHVS, CDR2 FNYEAQ. With V trimmed by 5 bases and J by 0 bases, 12 bases remained unmatched. There are 18 residues in the CDR3. CDR3 residues: CASSTPPTSGAYQETQYF. DNA for the CDR3: TGTGCCAGCAGCACCCCCCCTACTAGCGGGGCGTACCAAGAGACCCAGTACTTC.